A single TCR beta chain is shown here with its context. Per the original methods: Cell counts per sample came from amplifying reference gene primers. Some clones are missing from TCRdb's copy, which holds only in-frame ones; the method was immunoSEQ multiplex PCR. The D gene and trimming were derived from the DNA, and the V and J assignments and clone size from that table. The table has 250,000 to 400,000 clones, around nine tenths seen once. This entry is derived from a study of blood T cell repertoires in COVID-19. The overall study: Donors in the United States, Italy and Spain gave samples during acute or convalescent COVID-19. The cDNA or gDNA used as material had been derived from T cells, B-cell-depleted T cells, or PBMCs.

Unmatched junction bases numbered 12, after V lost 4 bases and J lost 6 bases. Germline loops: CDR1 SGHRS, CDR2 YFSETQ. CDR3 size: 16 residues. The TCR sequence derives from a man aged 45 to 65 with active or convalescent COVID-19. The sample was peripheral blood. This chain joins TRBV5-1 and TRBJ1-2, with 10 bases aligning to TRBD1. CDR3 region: CASSLPLGTGDHGYTF. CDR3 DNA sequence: TGCGCCAGCAGCCTGCCCCTTGGGACAGGGGATCATGGCTACACCTTC.